This T cell receptor (beta chain) emerged from a study of cytomegalovirus exposure and HLA in healthy donors. Regarding the study as a whole: Reportedly, diagnosis of cytomegalovirus status by the classifier showed high specificity and sensitivity. The later analysis indicated that the majority of CMV-associated TCR beta chains appeared HLA-restricted. Later analysis demonstrated an association between a missense DCLRE1C variant and TCR beta V- and J-gene trimming.

This PCR relied on a set of 60 Vbeta primers and 13 Jbeta primers. Profiling relied on immunoSEQ multiplex PCR, and the TCRdb table lists in-frame clones only, not all of them. The table records some 60,000 clones, roughly 75% of them present only once. This clone was found a few times. What it recognizes is unknown. Sequencing was done on a sample of PBMCs. The TCR comes from a woman under 40 in good health and CMV-seronegative.

The CDR3 coding sequence is TGTGCCAGCAGTGAAGCCGACAGGGAACCTAATGAAAAACTGTTTTTT. This translates into CASSEADREPNEKLFF. The rearrangement joins TRBV6-1 to TRBJ1-4, with 7 bases matching TRBD1. V was clipped by 0 bases and J by 3 bases; unmatched bases: 4. CDR1 and CDR2 (germline): MNHNS, SASEGT. The CDR3 length is 16 residues.